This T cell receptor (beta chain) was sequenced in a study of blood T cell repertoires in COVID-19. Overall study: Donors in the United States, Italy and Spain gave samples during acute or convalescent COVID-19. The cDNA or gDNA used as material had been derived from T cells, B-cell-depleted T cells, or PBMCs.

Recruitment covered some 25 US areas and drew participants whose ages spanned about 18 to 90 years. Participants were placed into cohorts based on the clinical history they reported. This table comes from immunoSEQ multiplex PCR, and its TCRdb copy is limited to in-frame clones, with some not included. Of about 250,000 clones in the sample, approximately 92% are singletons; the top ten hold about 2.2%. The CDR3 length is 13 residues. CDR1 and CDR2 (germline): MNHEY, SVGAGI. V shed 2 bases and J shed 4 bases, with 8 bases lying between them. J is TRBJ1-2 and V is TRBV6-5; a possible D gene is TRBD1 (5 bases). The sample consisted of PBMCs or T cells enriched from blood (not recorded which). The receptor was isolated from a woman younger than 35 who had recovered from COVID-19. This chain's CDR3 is CASSYKGAYGYTF. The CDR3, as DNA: TGTGCCAGCAGTTACAAAGGGGCCTATGGCTACACCTTC.